The 21 T cell receptor beta chains given below trace back to one sample, sequenced in a study of T-cell memory formation after mild COVID-19. MiXCR, applied by TCRdb to the 5' RACE reads, yields one record per CDR3 protein. Of roughly 100,000 distinct CDR3 sequences in the sample, roughly 16% were seen once. Sequenced material: PBMCs or a T cell subset sorted from them (not recorded which). These receptors were collected from a man younger than 35 who had mild COVID-19 (a few samples of this study predate the infection). Cell type and time point are not known.

The chain is built from TRBV20-1 and TRBJ2-5; 7 bases map to TRBD2. This CDR3 region has 15 residues. Germline trimming cut 5 bases from V and 4 bases from J; bases unmatched to any gene: 13. Germline V gene lookup returns CDR1 DFQATT and CDR2 SNEGSKA (reference sequence). The CDR3 nucleotides are TGCAGTGCTCGGTCCGAGCGGGACCGCACAGAGACCCAGTACTTC. This gives the protein CSARSERDRTETQYF.

In DNA form, the CDR3 reads TGTGCCAGCAGCGTAGGCGAGGATGGGGCTGGGGCCAACGTCCTGACTTTC. Translating gives CASSVGEDGAGANVLTF. The chain employs TRBV9 and TRBJ2-6; unclear D gene. Germline-derived CDR1 and CDR2 are SGDLS and YYNGEE. Trimming stripped 0 bases from V and 2 bases from J, with 12 bases between. The CDR3 contains 17 residues.

This clonotype was seen only a few times. J is TRBJ1-1 and V is TRBV12-5; TRBD1 might be the D (5 bases). Deletions cut 7 bases from V and 6 bases from J, with 18 bases between. Germline CDR1 is LGHNT and CDR2 is FRNRAP. This CDR3 has 14 residues. CDR3 in amino acids: CASVGPGEVAEAFF. The CDR3 nucleotides read TGTGCTAGTGTTGGGCCGGGGGAGGTCGCTGAAGCTTTCTTT.

This clonotype came up a few times. The CDR3 sequence: CASSWQPYEQYF. The CDR3, as DNA: TGTGCCAGCAGTTGGCAGCCCTACGAGCAGTACTTC. The genes are TRBV12-3 or TRBV12-4 and TRBJ2-7, with D unresolved. This CDR3 has 12 residues. The V end lost 4 bases, the J end lost 2 bases, and 6 bases lay between the germline ends.

This clonotype was detected only a few times. This sequence joins TRBV29-1 and TRBJ1-2, with D hard to call. V lost 5 bases and J lost 6, with 7 bases in between. The germline V gene encodes CDR1 SQVTM and CDR2 ANQGSEA. This CDR3 region has 10 residues. For the CDR3, the DNA is TGCAGCGTTTTAACTAATGGCTACACCTTC. Protein sequence: CSVLTNGYTF.

This chain joins TRBV9 and TRBJ2-5; D is ambiguous. This CDR3 contains 16 residues. Germline V CDR1 and CDR2: SGDLS, YYNGEE. Trimming took off 3 bases at V and 1 base at J, with 16 bases between the two ends. CDR3 bases: TGTGCCAGCAGCGATGGGGTAAGGCAGCCCCAAGAGACCCAGTACTTC. Its protein is CASSDGVRQPQETQYF.

This chain joins TRBV4-1 and TRBJ1-5; D unresolved. The V end was cut by 1 base, the J end by 1 base, with 5 bases between. Germline V lookup: CDR1 MGHRA, CDR2 YSYEKL. CDR3 length equals 14 residues. The CDR3 sequence is CASSQGPSNQPQHF. CDR3 sequence (DNA): TGCGCCAGCAGCCAAGGACCGAGCAATCAGCCCCAGCATTTT.

The chain joins TRBV10-2 to TRBJ2-3, with 8 bases identical to TRBD2. From germline, CDR1 is WSHSY and CDR2 SAAADI. V was clipped by 8 bases and J by 4 bases; unmatched bases: 5. CDR3 length: 13 residues. In DNA form, the CDR3 reads TGCGCCAGCCTAGCGGGTCCCCCAGATACGCAGTATTTT. The encoded protein is CASLAGPPDTQYF.

This clonotype turned up a few times. J is TRBJ1-1 and V is TRBV11-2; no clear D gene. The CDR3 extends over 11 amino acids. Deletions cut 3 bases from V and 6 bases from J, with 5 bases between. In germline, CDR1 is SGHAT, CDR2 FQNNGV. CDR3 residues: CASSLYAEAFF. As DNA, the CDR3 is TGTGCCAGCAGCTTGTACGCTGAAGCTTTCTTT.

This chain links TRBV9 with TRBJ2-4; 9 bases are shared with TRBD1. The ends lost 3 bases at V and 7 bases at J; junction bases unmatched: 8. The CDR3 loop spans 15 amino acids. Germline V gene data show CDR1 as SGDLS and CDR2 as YYNGEE. For the CDR3, the DNA is TGTGCCAGCAGCGGACAGGGGGTCGGCGTGAACATTCAGTACTTC. This codes for CASSGQGVGVNIQYF.

The chain employs TRBV6-2 or TRBV6-3 and TRBJ2-3; 7 nucleotides agree with TRBD2. The V gene's germline CDR1 is MNHEY and CDR2 SVGEGT. The CDR3 runs 15 residues. Trimming cost V 7 bases and J 4 bases; bases outside gene matches: 11. The CDR3 here is CASKARPGLSDTQYF. DNA for the CDR3: TGTGCCAGCAAGGCCCGCCCGGGACTATCAGATACGCAGTATTTT.

The V call is TRBV13, the J call TRBJ2-7, with 7 bases matching TRBD1. The CDR3 spans 14 residues. The J segment lost 4 bases and the V segment lost 6 bases, leaving 9 bases of the junction unmatched. Germline V gives CDR1 PRHDT, CDR2 FYEKMQ (reference sequence). DNA of the CDR3: TGTGCCAGCAGTGGACAGGCCCTCGGGTACGAGCAGTACGTC. Translating gives CASSGQALGYEQYV.

This clonotype has just a few counts. The chain is built from TRBV6-5 and TRBJ1-1; tentatively, D is TRBD1 (5 bases). CDR1 and CDR2 (germline): MNHEY, SVGAGI. V shed 0 bases and J shed 4 bases, with 15 bases lying between them. The CDR3 runs 16 residues. The CDR3 here is CASSYSTPPGPTEAFF. CDR3 bases: TGTGCCAGCAGTTACTCGACCCCCCCGGGGCCCACTGAAGCTTTCTTT.

The rearrangement links TRBV7-8 to TRBJ1-5; a possible D gene is TRBD1 (6 bases). The CDR3 consists of 14 residues. V was pared by 1 base and J by 9 bases, with 13 bases between. The germline V gene has CDR1 SGHVS and CDR2 FQNEAQ. The CDR3 sequence is CASSLGGGGWPQHF. For the CDR3, the DNA is TGTGCCAGCAGCTTAGGAGGGGGGGGCTGGCCCCAGCATTTT.

This clonotype was detected only a few times. V is TRBV7-2 and J is TRBJ2-1, with 13 bases identical to TRBD2. Germline V CDR1 and CDR2: SGHTA, FQGNSA. This CDR3 region has 13 residues. V shed 10 bases, J shed 9 bases, and the junction held 6 bases outside the gene matches. This CDR3 is CATLGLAGSEQFF. Written as DNA, the CDR3 is TGTGCCACCCTGGGACTAGCGGGGAGTGAGCAGTTCTTC.

This clonotype was seen more than once but under ten times. The gene calls are TRBV12-3 or TRBV12-4 and TRBJ2-3, with D perhaps matching TRBD2 (6 bases). The V and J ends lost 7 bases and 2 bases respectively, with 13 bases between them. The CDR3 covers 14 residues. CDR3 in amino acids: CASTRDWNTDTQYF. The CDR3 DNA sequence: TGTGCCAGCACCCGGGACTGGAACACAGATACGCAGTATTTT.

The genes are TRBV5-1 and TRBJ1-2; D ambiguous. This CDR3 comprises 12 residues. Germline values: CDR1 SGHRS, CDR2 YFSETQ. Trimming cost V 3 bases and J 6 bases, with 9 bases left between them. CDR3 DNA sequence: TGCGCCAGCAGCTGGAACAGCGATGGCTACACCTTC. Translation: CASSWNSDGYTF.

The chain joins TRBV18 to TRBJ1-2; possible D gene TRBD1, 6 bases. There are 15 residues in the CDR3. V lost 7 bases to trimming and J lost 5 bases, with 20 bases between them. CDR1 is KGHSH and CDR2 is LQKENI in the germline V gene. Here the CDR3 reads CASFVPAPGAYGYTF. The CDR3 nucleotides read TGTGCCAGCTTCGTCCCTGCCCCAGGGGCGTATGGCTACACCTTC. Combining the CDR3 with reference TRBV18 and TRBJ1-2 gives the whole variable domain NAGVMQNPRHLVRRRGQEARLRCSPMKGHSHVYWYRQLPEEGLKFMVYLQKENIIDESGMPKERFSAEFPKEGPSILRIQQVVRGDSAAYFCASFVPAPGAYGYTFGSGTRLTVV.

The chain has TRBV18 and TRBJ2-7, with D possibly TRBD1 on 6 matching bases. V lost 4 bases, J lost 3 bases, and 10 bases lay in between. This CDR3 has 13 residues. Germline loops: CDR1 KGHSH, CDR2 LQKENI. DNA of the CDR3: TGTGCCAGCTCACTTGGACAGTTCTACGAGCAGTACTTC. Translation: CASSLGQFYEQYF.

This chain links TRBV7-9 with TRBJ1-3; no clear D gene. Germline V CDR1 and CDR2: SEHNR, FQNEAQ (reference sequence). V was shortened by 4 bases and J by 0 bases, with 10 bases between the two germline ends. This CDR3 spans 15 amino acids. CDR3 loop: CASSYPLGSGNTIYF. The CDR3 nucleotides are TGTGCCAGCAGCTACCCCTTAGGCTCTGGAAACACCATATATTTT.

This clonotype was seen more than once but under ten times. The rearrangement links TRBV5-1 to TRBJ1-2, with D unclear. Germline V gene lookup returns CDR1 SGHRS and CDR2 YFSETQ. The V gene lost 2 bases and the J gene lost 5 bases, with 7 bases spanning the gap. The CDR3 length is 12 residues. Written as DNA, the CDR3 is TGCGCCAGCAGCTTTTCCGAATATGGCTACACCTTC. The encoded protein is CASSFSEYGYTF.